The source of this T cell receptor beta chain is a study of T cell clonality in common variable immunodeficiency. Broader study findings: Fewer deletions and N-nucleotide insertions were reportedly seen in common variable immunodeficiency TCR beta sequences.

This clone was picked up a small number of times. Its target is not known. The DNA ends 3 residues before the CDR3 does, and the rest of the CDR3 is filled in from the germline J gene. Assay: immunoSEQ multiplex PCR; the TCRdb copy retains only in-frame clones and omits some. The sample gives 30,000 or so clones, none seen only once, and the top ten clones hold roughly 3%. With V trimmed by 4 bases and J by 0 bases, 15 bases remained unmatched. The CDR3 is 19 residues long. The germline CDR1 and CDR2 sequences are PRHDT and FYEKMQ (reference sequence). The sample taken for sequencing was peripheral blood mononuclear cells. The chain carries TRBV13 and TRBJ2-3, with TRBD2 matching over 8 bases. The source is a human donor with common variable immunodeficiency. Here the CDR3 reads CASSYPPGRGAQSTDTQYF. The part of the CDR3 DNA that was read is TGTGCCAGCAGCTACCCCCCGGGGCGGGGGGCCCAAAGCACAGATACG.